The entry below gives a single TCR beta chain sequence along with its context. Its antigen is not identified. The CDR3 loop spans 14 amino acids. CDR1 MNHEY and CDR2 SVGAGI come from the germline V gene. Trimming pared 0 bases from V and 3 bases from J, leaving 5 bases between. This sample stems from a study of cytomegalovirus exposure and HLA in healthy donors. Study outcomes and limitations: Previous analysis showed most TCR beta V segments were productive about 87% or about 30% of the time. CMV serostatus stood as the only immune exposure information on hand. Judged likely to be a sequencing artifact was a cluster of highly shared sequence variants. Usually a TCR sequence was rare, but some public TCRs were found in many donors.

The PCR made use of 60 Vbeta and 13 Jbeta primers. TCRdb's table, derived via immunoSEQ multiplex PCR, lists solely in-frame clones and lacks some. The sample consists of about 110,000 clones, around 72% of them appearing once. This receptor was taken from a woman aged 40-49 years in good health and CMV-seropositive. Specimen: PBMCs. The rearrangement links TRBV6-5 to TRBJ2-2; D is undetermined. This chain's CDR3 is CASSYSRHTGELFF. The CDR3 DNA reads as TGTGCCAGCAGTTACTCGCGCCACACCGGGGAGCTGTTTTTT.